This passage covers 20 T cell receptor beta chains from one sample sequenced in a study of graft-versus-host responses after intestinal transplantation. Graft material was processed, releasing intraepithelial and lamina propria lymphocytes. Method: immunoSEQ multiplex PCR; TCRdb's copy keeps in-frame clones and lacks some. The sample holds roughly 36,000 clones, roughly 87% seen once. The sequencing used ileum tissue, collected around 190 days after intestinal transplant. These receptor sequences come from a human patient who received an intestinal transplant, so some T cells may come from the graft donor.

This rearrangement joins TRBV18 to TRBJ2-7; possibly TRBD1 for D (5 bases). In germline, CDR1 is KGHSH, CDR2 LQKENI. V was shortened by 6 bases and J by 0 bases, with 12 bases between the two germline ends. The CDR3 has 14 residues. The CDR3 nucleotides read TGTGCCAGCTCGGTAGGGGTGAGCTCCTACGAGCAGTACTTC. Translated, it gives CASSVGVSSYEQYF.

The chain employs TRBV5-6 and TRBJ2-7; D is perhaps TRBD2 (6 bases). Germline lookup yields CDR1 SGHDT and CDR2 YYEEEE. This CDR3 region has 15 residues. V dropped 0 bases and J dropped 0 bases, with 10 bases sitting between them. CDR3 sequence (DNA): TGTGCCAGCAGCTTGGCGGGAGACAGCTCCTACGAGCAGTACTTC. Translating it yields CASSLAGDSSYEQYF.

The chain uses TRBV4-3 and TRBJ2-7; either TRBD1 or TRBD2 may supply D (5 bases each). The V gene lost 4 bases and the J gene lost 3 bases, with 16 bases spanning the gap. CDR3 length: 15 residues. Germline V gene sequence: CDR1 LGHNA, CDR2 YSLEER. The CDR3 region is CASSPQAGRRYEQYF. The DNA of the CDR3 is TGCGCCAGCAGCCCACAGGCGGGCCGCCGCTACGAGCAGTACTTC.

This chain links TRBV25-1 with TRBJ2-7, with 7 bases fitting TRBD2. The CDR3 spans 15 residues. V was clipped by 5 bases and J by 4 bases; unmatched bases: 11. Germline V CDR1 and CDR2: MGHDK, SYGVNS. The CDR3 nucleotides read TGTGCCAGCAGTCTGGACCTCGGGGGGAATTACGAGCAGTACTTC. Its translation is CASSLDLGGNYEQYF.

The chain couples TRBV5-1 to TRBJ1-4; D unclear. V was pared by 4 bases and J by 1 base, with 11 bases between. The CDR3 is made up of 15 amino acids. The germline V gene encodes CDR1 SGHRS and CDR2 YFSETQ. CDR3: CASSLSGVTNEKLFF. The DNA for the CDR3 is TGCGCCAGCAGCCTGAGCGGGGTAACTAATGAAAAACTGTTTTTT. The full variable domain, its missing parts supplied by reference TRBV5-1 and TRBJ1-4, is KAGVTQTPRYLIKTRGQQVTLSCSPISGHRSVSWYQQTPGQGLQFLFEYFSETQRNKGNFPGRFSGRQFSNSRSEMNVSTLELGDSALYLCASSLSGVTNEKLFFGSGTQLSVL.

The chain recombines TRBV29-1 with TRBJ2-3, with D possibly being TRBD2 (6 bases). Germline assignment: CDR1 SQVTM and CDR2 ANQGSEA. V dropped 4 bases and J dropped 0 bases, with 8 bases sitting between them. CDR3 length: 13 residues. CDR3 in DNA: TGCAGCGTTGCGGGGGACAGCACAGATACGCAGTATTTT. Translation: CSVAGDSTDTQYF.

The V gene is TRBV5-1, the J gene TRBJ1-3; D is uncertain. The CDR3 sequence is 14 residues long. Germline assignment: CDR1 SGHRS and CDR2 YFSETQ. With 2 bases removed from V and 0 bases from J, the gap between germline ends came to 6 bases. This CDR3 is CASSLSVSGNTIYF. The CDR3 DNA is TGCGCCAGCAGCTTATCGGTCTCTGGAAACACCATATATTTT.

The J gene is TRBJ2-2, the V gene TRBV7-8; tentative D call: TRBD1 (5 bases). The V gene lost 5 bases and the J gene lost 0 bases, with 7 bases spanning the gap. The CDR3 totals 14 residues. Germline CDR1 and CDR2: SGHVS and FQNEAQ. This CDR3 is CASSQDTNTGELFF. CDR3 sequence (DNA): TGTGCCAGCAGCCAGGACACGAACACCGGGGAGCTGTTTTTT.

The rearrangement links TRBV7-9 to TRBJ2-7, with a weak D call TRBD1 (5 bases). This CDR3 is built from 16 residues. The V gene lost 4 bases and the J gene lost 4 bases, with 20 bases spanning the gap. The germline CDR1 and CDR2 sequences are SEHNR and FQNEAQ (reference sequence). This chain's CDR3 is CASSSPTLGDLYEQYF. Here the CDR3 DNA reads TGTGCCAGCAGCTCCCCCACGCTAGGGGATCTATACGAGCAGTACTTC.

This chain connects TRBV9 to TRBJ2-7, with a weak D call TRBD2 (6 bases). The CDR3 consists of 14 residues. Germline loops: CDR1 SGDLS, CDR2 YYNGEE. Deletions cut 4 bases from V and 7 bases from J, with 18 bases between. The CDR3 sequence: CASSQLGTAVEQYF. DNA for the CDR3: TGTGCCAGCAGCCAACTCGGGACTGCCGTGGAGCAGTACTTC.

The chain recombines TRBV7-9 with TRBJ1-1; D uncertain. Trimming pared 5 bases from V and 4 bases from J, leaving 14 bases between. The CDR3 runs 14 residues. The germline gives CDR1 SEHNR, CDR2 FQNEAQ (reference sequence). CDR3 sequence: CASSPWRDSTEAFF. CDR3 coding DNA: TGTGCCAGCAGCCCATGGCGTGATAGCACTGAAGCTTTCTTT.

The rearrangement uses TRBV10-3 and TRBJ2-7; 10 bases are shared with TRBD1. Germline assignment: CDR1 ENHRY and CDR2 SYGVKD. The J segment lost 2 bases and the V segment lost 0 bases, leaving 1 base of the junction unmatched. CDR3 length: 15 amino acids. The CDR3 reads CAISESGTGAYEQYF. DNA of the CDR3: TGTGCCATCAGTGAGTCTGGGACAGGGGCCTACGAGCAGTACTTC.

For the CDR3, the DNA is TGTGCCAGCAGCTTAGATATTTGGGAGACCCAGTACTTC. Protein sequence: CASSLDIWETQYF. This chain connects TRBV11-2 to TRBJ2-5, with D unresolved. V lost 0 bases to trimming and J lost 5 bases, with 7 bases between them. This CDR3 is built from 13 residues. Germline V gene data show CDR1 as SGHAT and CDR2 as FQNNGV.

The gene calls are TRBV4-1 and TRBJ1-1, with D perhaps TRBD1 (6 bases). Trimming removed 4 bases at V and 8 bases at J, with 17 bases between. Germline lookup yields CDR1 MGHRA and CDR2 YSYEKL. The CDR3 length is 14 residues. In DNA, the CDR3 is TGCGCCAGCAGCCCACCGGACAGAATCTTCGAAGCTTTCTTT. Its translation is CASSPPDRIFEAFF.

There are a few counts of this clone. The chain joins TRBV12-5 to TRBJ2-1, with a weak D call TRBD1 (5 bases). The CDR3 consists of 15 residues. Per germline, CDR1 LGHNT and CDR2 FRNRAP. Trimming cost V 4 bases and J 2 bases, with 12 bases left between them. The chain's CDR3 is CASGWGGGTYNEQFF. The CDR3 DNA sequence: TGTGCTAGTGGTTGGGGCGGCGGAACCTACAATGAGCAGTTCTTC.

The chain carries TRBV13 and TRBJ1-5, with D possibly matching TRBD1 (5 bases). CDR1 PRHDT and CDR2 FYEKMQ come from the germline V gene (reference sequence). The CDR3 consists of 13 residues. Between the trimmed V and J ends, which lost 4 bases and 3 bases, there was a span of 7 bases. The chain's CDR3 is CASSWGVNQPQHF. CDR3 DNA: TGTGCCAGCAGCTGGGGGGTCAATCAGCCCCAGCATTTT.

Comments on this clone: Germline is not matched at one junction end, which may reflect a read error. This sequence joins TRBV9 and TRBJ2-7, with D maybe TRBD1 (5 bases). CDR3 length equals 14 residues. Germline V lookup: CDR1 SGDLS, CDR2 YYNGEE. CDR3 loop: CASGVGSDSYEQYF. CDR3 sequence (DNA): TGTGCCAGCGGCGTGGGCTCTGACAGCTACGAGCAGTACTTC.

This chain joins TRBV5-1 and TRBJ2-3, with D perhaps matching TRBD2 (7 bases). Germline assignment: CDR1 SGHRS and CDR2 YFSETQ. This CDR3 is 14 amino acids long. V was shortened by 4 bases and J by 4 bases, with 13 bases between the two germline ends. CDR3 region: CASSRGAASDTQYF. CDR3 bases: TGCGCCAGCAGCCGGGGGGCAGCCTCAGATACGCAGTATTTT.

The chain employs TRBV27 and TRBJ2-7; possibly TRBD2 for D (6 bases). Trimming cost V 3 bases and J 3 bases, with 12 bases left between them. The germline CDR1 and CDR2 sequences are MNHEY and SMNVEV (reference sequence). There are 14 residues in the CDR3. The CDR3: CASSLNPGGYEQYF. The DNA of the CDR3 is TGTGCCAGCAGTTTGAACCCCGGGGGCTACGAGCAGTACTTC.

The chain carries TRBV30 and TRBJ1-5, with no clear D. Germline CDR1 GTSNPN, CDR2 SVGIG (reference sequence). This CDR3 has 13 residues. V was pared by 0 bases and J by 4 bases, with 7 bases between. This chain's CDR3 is CAWSVEVNQPQHF. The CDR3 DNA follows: TGTGCCTGGAGTGTAGAGGTAAATCAGCCCCAGCATTTT.